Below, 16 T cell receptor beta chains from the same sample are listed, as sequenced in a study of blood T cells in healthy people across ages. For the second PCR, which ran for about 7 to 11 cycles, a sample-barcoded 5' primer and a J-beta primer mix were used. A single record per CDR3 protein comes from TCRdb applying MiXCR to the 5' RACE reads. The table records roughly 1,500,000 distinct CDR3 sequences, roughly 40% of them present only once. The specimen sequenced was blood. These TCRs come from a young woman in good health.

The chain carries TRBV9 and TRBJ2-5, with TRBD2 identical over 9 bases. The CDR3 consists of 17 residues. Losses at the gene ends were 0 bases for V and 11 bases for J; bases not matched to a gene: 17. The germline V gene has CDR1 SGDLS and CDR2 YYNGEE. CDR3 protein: CASSVVGSGRARNEQYF. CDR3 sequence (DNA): TGTGCCAGCAGCGTAGTGGGTAGCGGGAGAGCGCGGAATGAGCAGTACTTC. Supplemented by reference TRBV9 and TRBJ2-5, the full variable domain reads DSGVTQTPKHLITATGQRVTLRCSPRSGDLSVYWYQQSLDQGLQFLIQYYNGEERAKGNILERFSAQQFPDLHSELNLSSLELGDSALYFCASSVVGSGRARNEQYFGPGTRLLVL.

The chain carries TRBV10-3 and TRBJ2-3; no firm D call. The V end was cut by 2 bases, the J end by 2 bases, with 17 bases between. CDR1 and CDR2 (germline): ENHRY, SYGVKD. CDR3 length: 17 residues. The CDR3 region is CAISERSNPVLTDTQYF. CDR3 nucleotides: TGTGCCATCAGTGAGAGGTCTAACCCAGTCCTCACAGATACGCAGTATTTT.

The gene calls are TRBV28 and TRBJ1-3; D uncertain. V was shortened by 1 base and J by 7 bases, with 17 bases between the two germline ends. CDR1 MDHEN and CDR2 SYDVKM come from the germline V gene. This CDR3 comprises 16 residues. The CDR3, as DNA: TGTGCCAGCAGTTTATCCACCGCTTGGTCTCCGAACACCATATATTTT. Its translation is CASSLSTAWSPNTIYF.

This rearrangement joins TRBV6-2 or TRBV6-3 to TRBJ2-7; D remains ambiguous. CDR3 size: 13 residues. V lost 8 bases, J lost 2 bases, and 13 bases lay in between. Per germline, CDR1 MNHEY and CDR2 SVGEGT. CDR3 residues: CASGVSATYEQYF. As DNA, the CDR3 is TGTGCCAGCGGGGTAAGCGCGACCTACGAGCAGTACTTC.

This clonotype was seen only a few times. The CDR3 DNA is TGTGCCAGCAGTTTTACGCCTCCCGGCAGGGGGCCTTATAGCAATCAGCCCCAGCATTTT. This translates into CASSFTPPGRGPYSNQPQHF. V is TRBV12-3 or TRBV12-4 and J is TRBJ1-5; 8 bases map to TRBD1. Trimming at V came to 3 bases and at J to 0 bases, leaving 16 bases not matched to a gene. The CDR3 covers 20 residues.

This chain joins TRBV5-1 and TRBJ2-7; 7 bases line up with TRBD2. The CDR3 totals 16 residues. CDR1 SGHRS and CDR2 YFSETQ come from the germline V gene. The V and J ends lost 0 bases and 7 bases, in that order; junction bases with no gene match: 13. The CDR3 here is CASSLGDYNSYNEQYF. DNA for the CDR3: TGCGCCAGCAGCTTGGGGGACTACAACTCCTACAATGAGCAGTACTTC.

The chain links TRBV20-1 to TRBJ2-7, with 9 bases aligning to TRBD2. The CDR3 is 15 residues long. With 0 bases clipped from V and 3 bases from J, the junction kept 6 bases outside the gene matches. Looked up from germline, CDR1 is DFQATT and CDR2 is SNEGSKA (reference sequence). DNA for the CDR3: TGCAGTGCTAGAGATCCCCGGACTAGCGACTACGAGCAGTACTTC. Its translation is CSARDPRTSDYEQYF.

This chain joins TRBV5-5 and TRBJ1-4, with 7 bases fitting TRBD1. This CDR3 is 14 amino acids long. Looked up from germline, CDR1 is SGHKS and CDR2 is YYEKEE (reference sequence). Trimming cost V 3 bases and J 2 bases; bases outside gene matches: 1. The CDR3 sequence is CASSSGQTNEKLFF. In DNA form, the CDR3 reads TGTGCCAGCAGCTCGGGACAGACTAATGAAAAACTGTTTTTT.

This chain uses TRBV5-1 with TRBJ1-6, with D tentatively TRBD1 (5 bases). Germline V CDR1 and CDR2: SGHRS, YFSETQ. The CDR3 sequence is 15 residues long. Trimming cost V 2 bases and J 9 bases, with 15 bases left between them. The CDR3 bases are TGCGCCAGCAGCTTCTTGGGGGGAGAGACTTCACCCCTCCACTTT. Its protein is CASSFLGGETSPLHF.

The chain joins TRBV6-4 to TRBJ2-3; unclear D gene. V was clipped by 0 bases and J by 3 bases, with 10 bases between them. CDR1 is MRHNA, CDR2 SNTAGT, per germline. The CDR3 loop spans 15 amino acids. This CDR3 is CASSDSKGGTDTQYF. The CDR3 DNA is TGTGCCAGCAGTGACTCGAAGGGTGGAACAGATACGCAGTATTTT.

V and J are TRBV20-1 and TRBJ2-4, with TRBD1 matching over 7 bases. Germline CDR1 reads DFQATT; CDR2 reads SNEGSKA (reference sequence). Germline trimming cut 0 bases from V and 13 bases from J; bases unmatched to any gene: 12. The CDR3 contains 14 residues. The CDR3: CSARDYRGSYEQYF. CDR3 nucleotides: TGCAGTGCTAGAGACTACAGGGGAAGCTATGAGCAGTACTTC.

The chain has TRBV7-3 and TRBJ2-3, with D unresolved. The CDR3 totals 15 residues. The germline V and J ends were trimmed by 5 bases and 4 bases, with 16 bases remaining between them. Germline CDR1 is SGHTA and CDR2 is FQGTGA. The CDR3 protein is CASSPHGSLADTQYF. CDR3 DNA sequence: TGTGCCAGCAGCCCCCATGGTAGCTTGGCAGATACGCAGTATTTT. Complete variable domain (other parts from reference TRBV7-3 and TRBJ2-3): GAGVSQTPSNKVTEKGKYVELRCDPISGHTALYWYRQSLGQGPEFLIYFQGTGAADDSGLPNDRFFAVRPEGSVSTLKIQRTERGDSAVYLCASSPHGSLADTQYFGPGTRLTVL.

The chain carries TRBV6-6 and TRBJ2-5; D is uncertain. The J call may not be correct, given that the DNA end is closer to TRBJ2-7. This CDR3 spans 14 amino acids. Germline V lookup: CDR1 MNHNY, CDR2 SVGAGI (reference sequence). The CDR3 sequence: CASSYGRQNAEQYF. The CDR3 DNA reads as TGTGCCAGCAGTTACGGGCGGCAGAACGCCGAGCAGTACTTC.

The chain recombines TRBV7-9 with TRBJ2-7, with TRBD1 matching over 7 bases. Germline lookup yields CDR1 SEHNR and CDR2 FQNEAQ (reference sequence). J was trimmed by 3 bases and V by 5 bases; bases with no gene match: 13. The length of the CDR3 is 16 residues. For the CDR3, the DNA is TGTGCCAGCAGCCCCCCCCGGACAGGACCCATCTACGAGCAGTACTTC. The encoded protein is CASSPPRTGPIYEQYF.

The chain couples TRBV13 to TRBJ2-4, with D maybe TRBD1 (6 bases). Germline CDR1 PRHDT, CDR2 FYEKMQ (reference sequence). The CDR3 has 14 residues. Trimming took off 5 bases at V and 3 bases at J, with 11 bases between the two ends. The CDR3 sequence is CASSVLGGKNIQYF. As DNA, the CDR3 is TGTGCCAGCAGCGTATTAGGGGGCAAAAACATTCAGTACTTC. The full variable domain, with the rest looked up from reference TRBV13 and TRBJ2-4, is AAGVIQSPRHLIKEKRETATLKCYPIPRHDTVYWYQQGPGQDPQFLISFYEKMQSDKGSIPDRFSAQQFSDYHSELNMSSLELGDSALYFCASSVLGGKNIQYFGAGTRLSVL.

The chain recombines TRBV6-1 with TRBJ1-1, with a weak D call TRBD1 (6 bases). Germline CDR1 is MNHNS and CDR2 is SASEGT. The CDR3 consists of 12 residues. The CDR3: CATGRGNTEAFF. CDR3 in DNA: TGTGCTACAGGGAGGGGAAACACTGAAGCTTTCTTT.